Included here is one TCR beta chain sequence, with context. What it recognizes is unknown. This record belongs to a study of cytomegalovirus exposure and HLA in healthy donors. The wider study: The study's early data release held some 85 million unique TCRs from HLA-typed donors.

PCR primers comprised 60 Vbeta and 13 Jbeta primers. Data came from immunoSEQ multiplex PCR; TCRdb stores just in-frame clones and leaves some out. The sample records some 200,000 clones, around 80% being singletons. General study points: The study dropped some indistinguishable V segments, TRBV6-2 and TRBV6-3 among them.

The CDR3 spans 15 residues. V lost 5 bases and J lost 1, with 14 bases in between. The V gene's germline CDR1 is SGHAT and CDR2 FQNNGV. Healthy people donating bone marrow made up the donors. The donors, nominally healthy at sampling, likely had unrecorded immune exposures. The chain joins TRBV11-2 to TRBJ1-1; weak D call: TRBD1 (6 bases). Sequencing was performed on PBMCs. The sequence was obtained from a woman in her fifties or sixties in good health and CMV-seropositive. The CDR3 is CASSLPRGWNTEAFF. The CDR3 region has the DNA TGTGCCAGCAGCCTCCCAAGGGGGTGGAACACTGAAGCTTTCTTT.